The T cell receptor (beta chain) under discussion was sequenced for a study of STAT5B mutations in CD4+ large granular lymphocyte leukemia. Overall study context: Healthy donors showed HLA-associated enrichment of the CDR3 'QG' motif.

The repertoire was sequenced with immunoSEQ multiplex PCR; TCRdb's copy has only in-frame clones and lacks some. The top ten clones hold 0.41% of a sample with roughly 32,000 clones, about 88% of them seen once. Comments on this clone: Its target is not known.

Study-wide points: Roughly 27% of private leukemic clonotypes occurred rarely in other patients' non-leukemic repertoires. 8/27 top patient clones versus 2/35 control clones were TRBV06-family.

Germline assignment: CDR1 MDHEN and CDR2 SYDVKM. The CDR3 is 19 residues long. V shed 6 bases and J 1 base; nucleotides not matched to a gene: 16. Material: CD4+ T cells from blood buffy coats. The V call is TRBV28, the J call TRBJ1-5; 9 bases are a match to TRBD1. The source of this sequence is a human donor in good health. This CDR3 reads CASRGILGTGSGSNQPQHF. DNA of the CDR3: TGTGCCAGCAGGGGCATCCTTGGGACAGGGAGCGGGAGCAATCAGCCCCAGCATTTT.